These 23 T cell receptor beta chains originate from one sample sequenced in a study of blood T cell repertoires in COVID-19. Clones were read by immunoSEQ multiplex PCR, and TCRdb kept only the in-frame ones, dropping some. The table lists about 120,000 clones, 90% of them singletons. The sequencing input was peripheral blood. These receptors were obtained from a woman aged 55-69 years with COVID-19, enrolled during active disease.

V usage is TRBV20-1 and J usage is TRBJ1-2; D unresolved. This CDR3 contains 11 residues. Between the trimmed V and J ends, which lost 2 bases and 5 bases, there was a span of 6 bases. The germline gives CDR1 DFQATT, CDR2 SNEGSKA (reference sequence). Here the CDR3 DNA reads TGCAGTGCTAGATATTCTTATGGCTACACCTTC. Its protein product is CSARYSYGYTF.

The chain has TRBV5-1 and TRBJ2-2; 8 bases align to TRBD2. J gave up 2 bases and V 5 bases, and 5 bases lay outside the gene matches. The V gene's germline CDR1 is SGHRS and CDR2 YFSETQ. The CDR3 is made up of 15 amino acids. The CDR3 sequence: CASRAGELNTGELFF. CDR3 sequence (DNA): TGCGCCAGCAGAGCGGGGGAGCTAAACACCGGGGAGCTGTTTTTT.

The V gene is TRBV6-4, the J gene TRBJ1-1, with D uncertain. The ends were cut back, 6 bases at V and 8 bases at J, with 19 bases in the middle. From germline, CDR1 is MRHNA and CDR2 SNTAGT. The CDR3 contains 14 residues. The DNA of the CDR3 is TGTGCCAGCAGAATCACAGCTGCCACCGTCGAAGCTTTCTTT. This encodes CASRITAATVEAFF.

This clone showed up just a few times. This rearrangement joins TRBV7-2 to TRBJ1-3, with D possibly being TRBD1 (5 bases). Trimming pared 5 bases from V and 8 bases from J, leaving 13 bases between. The CDR3 sequence is 13 residues long. Germline V lookup: CDR1 SGHTA, CDR2 FQGNSA. The CDR3 protein is CASSRQRGDTIYF. The CDR3 DNA follows: TGTGCCAGCAGCCGACAACGGGGGGACACCATATATTTT.

Only one count was recorded for this clone. The V call is TRBV30, the J call TRBJ2-5, with 7 bases fitting TRBD2. With V trimmed by 2 bases and J by 4 bases, 4 bases remained unmatched. The CDR3 is made up of 13 amino acids. Germline V lookup: CDR1 GTSNPN, CDR2 SVGIG (reference sequence). The CDR3 region is CAWSRRERETQYF. In DNA, the CDR3 is TGTGCCTGGAGTAGGCGGGAGCGAGAGACCCAGTACTTC.

The chain uses TRBV7-9 and TRBJ2-3; 10 nucleotides match TRBD1. The V gene end was trimmed by 6 bases and the J gene end by 5 bases; junction bases not matched to a gene: 11. The germline V gene has CDR1 SEHNR and CDR2 FQNEAQ (reference sequence). The CDR3 length is 16 residues. CDR3 in amino acids: CASSPPGQGIGDTQYF. DNA for the CDR3: TGTGCCAGCAGTCCTCCGGGACAGGGGATAGGAGATACGCAGTATTTT. Full variable domain (rest looked up from reference TRBV7-9 and TRBJ2-3): DTGVSQNPRHKITKRGQNVTFRCDPISEHNRLYWYRQTLGQGPEFLTYFQNEAQLEKSRLLSDRFSAERPKGSFSTLEIQRTEQGDSAMYLCASSPPGQGIGDTQYFGPGTRLTVL.

The V call is TRBV27, the J call TRBJ1-6; D is ambiguous. Germline lookup yields CDR1 MNHEY and CDR2 SMNVEV (reference sequence). The CDR3 runs 14 residues. Trimming removed 5 bases at V and 13 bases at J, with 18 bases between. CDR3 protein: CASSPRSAAPPLHF. CDR3 in DNA: TGTGCCAGCAGTCCAAGGAGTGCTGCCCCTCCCCTCCACTTT.

The gene calls are TRBV7-2 and TRBJ2-7, with 7 nucleotides matching TRBD2. The CDR3 has 15 amino acids. J was trimmed by 1 base and V by 1 base; bases with no gene match: 4. The germline V gene encodes CDR1 SGHTA and CDR2 FQGNSA. Written as DNA, the CDR3 is TGTGCCAGCAGCTTAGTAGCGGGTGAATCCTACGAGCAGTACTTC. Protein: CASSLVAGESYEQYF.

The rearrangement uses TRBV11-2 and TRBJ1-6, with a tentative D call TRBD1 (5 bases). CDR3 length: 16 residues. Trimming shortened V by 0 bases and J by 7 bases, and 13 bases separated the two germline ends. CDR1 is SGHAT and CDR2 is FQNNGV in the germline V gene. CDR3 sequence reads: CASSLDRRQLNSPLHF. The CDR3 region has the DNA TGTGCCAGCAGCTTAGATAGGCGACAGTTGAATTCACCCCTCCACTTT. Filled out from reference TRBV11-2 and TRBJ1-6, the complete variable domain reads EAGVAQSPRYKIIEKRQSVAFWCNPISGHATLYWYQQILGQGPKLLIQFQNNGVVDDSQLPKDRFSAERLKGVDSTLKIQPAKLEDSAVYLCASSLDRRQLNSPLHFGNGTRLTVT.

This clone was counted once. V and J are TRBV5-1 and TRBJ1-1; D gene ambiguous. CDR1 and CDR2 (germline): SGHRS, YFSETQ. Trimming removed 1 base from V and 3 bases from J, with 10 bases in between. The CDR3 is 14 amino acids. The CDR3 DNA reads as TGCGCCAGCAGCTTGAGTCCGGGATACACTGAAGCTTTCTTT. Protein: CASSLSPGYTEAFF. Filled out from reference TRBV5-1 and TRBJ1-1, the complete variable domain reads KAGVTQTPRYLIKTRGQQVTLSCSPISGHRSVSWYQQTPGQGLQFLFEYFSETQRNKGNFPGRFSGRQFSNSRSEMNVSTLELGDSALYLCASSLSPGYTEAFFGQGTRLTVV.

The chain uses TRBV10-3 and TRBJ1-1; possibly TRBD1 for D (6 bases). CDR1 is ENHRY and CDR2 is SYGVKD in the germline V gene. V dropped 2 bases and J dropped 1 base, with 14 bases sitting between them. The CDR3 totals 16 residues. CDR3 bases: TGTGCCATCAGTGAGGCAGGGGTCGATCCGAACACTGAAGCTTTCTTT. It yields the protein CAISEAGVDPNTEAFF.

In regard to this clone: Other DNA sequences in the sample encode the same CDR3. This rearrangement joins TRBV12-3 or TRBV12-4 to TRBJ1-2; 9 nucleotides agree with TRBD1. The J segment lost 6 bases and the V segment lost 6 bases, leaving 5 bases of the junction unmatched. The CDR3 length is 13 residues. The CDR3 here is CASRRDRADGYTF. The CDR3 nucleotides are TGTGCCAGCAGGCGGGACAGGGCCGATGGCTACACCTTC.

The V gene is TRBV18, the J gene TRBJ2-5; a weak D match, TRBD1 (5 bases). Germline V gene data show CDR1 as KGHSH and CDR2 as LQKENI. The CDR3 is made up of 14 amino acids. Trimming stripped 3 bases from V and 4 bases from J, with 12 bases between. The CDR3 DNA reads as TGTGCCAGCTCACCCGACAGTGGACGAGAGACCCAGTACTTC. Protein product: CASSPDSGRETQYF.

The table lists this clone with a few counts. This sequence joins TRBV10-2 and TRBJ1-1; D is possibly TRBD1 (6 bases). The length of the CDR3 is 10 residues. Trimming stripped 8 bases from V and 8 bases from J, with 9 bases between. Germline values: CDR1 WSHSY, CDR2 SAAADI. Here the CDR3 reads CASRDNEAFF. CDR3 coding DNA: TGCGCCAGCCGGGACAACGAAGCTTTCTTT.

V and J are TRBV20-1 and TRBJ1-2; the D is unclear. This CDR3 has 14 amino acids. V shed 3 bases and J shed 3 bases, with 14 bases lying between them. Per the germline V gene, CDR1 is DFQATT and CDR2 is SNEGSKA (reference sequence). The CDR3 bases are TGCAGTGCTAGTTCCGCGGGGAGAGACTATGGCTACACCTTC. This codes for CSASSAGRDYGYTF.

J is TRBJ2-5 and V is TRBV5-4; D possibly corresponds to TRBD2 (5 bases). Trimming took 4 bases from V and 1 from J, leaving 11 bases between them. Germline CDR1 is SGHNT and CDR2 is YYREEE (reference sequence). CDR3 length equals 14 residues. The CDR3 protein is CASSRAGSQETQYF. The CDR3 DNA sequence: TGTGCCAGCAGCCGGGCGGGCAGCCAAGAGACCCAGTACTTC.

This rearrangement joins TRBV3-1 (or the pseudogene TRBV3-2) to TRBJ1-2; D is undetermined. Germline values: CDR1 LGHDT, CDR2 YNNKEL (reference sequence). The CDR3 runs 11 residues. Trimming stripped 5 bases from V and 4 bases from J, with 5 bases between. CDR3: CASSYSYGYTF. In DNA, the CDR3 is TGTGCCAGCAGCTACAGCTATGGCTACACCTTC.

The CDR3 coding sequence is TGTGCCAGCAGCTCTAGGACGGGGGTCTACTACGAGCAGTACTTC. Its translation is CASSSRTGVYYEQYF. This chain joins TRBV7-2 and TRBJ2-7; D is possibly TRBD2 (6 bases). The V gene lost 4 bases and the J gene lost 3 bases, with 16 bases spanning the gap. The length of the CDR3 is 15 residues. CDR1 is SGHTA, CDR2 FQGNSA, per germline. Drawing the rest from reference TRBV7-2 and TRBJ2-7, the complete variable domain is GAGVSQSPSNKVTEKGKDVELRCDPISGHTALYWYRQSLGQGLEFLIYFQGNSAPDKSGLPSDRFSAERTGGSVSTLTIQRTQQEDSAVYLCASSSRTGVYYEQYFGPGTRLTVT.

This chain connects TRBV5-1 to TRBJ2-3; TRBD1 matches at 9 bases. The ends lost 2 bases at V and 4 bases at J; junction bases unmatched: 5. CDR1 is SGHRS, CDR2 YFSETQ, per germline. This CDR3 comprises 15 residues. CDR3 in amino acids: CASSFNRGRADTQYF. CDR3 sequence (DNA): TGCGCCAGCAGCTTTAACAGGGGGCGTGCAGATACGCAGTATTTT.

The CDR3 DNA reads as TGCGCCAGCAGCCTCCAATCGGACCAAGAGACCCAGTACTTC. This encodes CASSLQSDQETQYF. This chain links TRBV5-1 with TRBJ2-5; D is ambiguous. Germline CDR1 SGHRS, CDR2 YFSETQ. This CDR3 has 14 residues. V gave up 4 bases and J gave up 0 bases, with 10 bases separating them.

The chain has TRBV7-9 and TRBJ2-7, with 10 bases that match TRBD1. The CDR3 consists of 13 residues. With 9 bases clipped from V and 3 bases from J, the junction kept 5 bases outside the gene matches. The germline V gene has CDR1 SEHNR and CDR2 FQNEAQ (reference sequence). In DNA, the CDR3 is TGTGCCAGTAGACAGGGGGCCGGCTACGAGCAGTACTTC. Protein: CASRQGAGYEQYF. Complete variable domain (other parts from reference TRBV7-9 and TRBJ2-7): DTGVSQNPRHKITKRGQNVTFRCDPISEHNRLYWYRQTLGQGPEFLTYFQNEAQLEKSRLLSDRFSAERPKGSFSTLEIQRTEQGDSAMYLCASRQGAGYEQYFGPGTRLTVT.

This chain uses TRBV30 with TRBJ1-6; D not resolved. Germline CDR1 and CDR2: GTSNPN and SVGIG (reference sequence). The ends were cut back, 0 bases at V and 9 bases at J, with 12 bases in the middle. The CDR3 contains 14 residues. For the CDR3, the DNA is TGTGCCTGGAGTGTAAGCGGGGTTCGTTCACCCCTCCACTTT. This sequence encodes CAWSVSGVRSPLHF.

The V call is TRBV3-1 (or the pseudogene TRBV3-2), the J call TRBJ1-4; weak D call: TRBD1 (5 bases). The V end was cut by 4 bases, the J end by 0 bases, with 18 bases between. CDR1 is LGHDT, CDR2 YNNKEL, per germline (reference sequence). There are 18 residues in the CDR3. The DNA for the CDR3 is TGTGCCAGCAGCCCTCGACAGCCCGGCCCGGCAACTAATGAAAAACTGTTTTTT. Protein product: CASSPRQPGPATNEKLFF.